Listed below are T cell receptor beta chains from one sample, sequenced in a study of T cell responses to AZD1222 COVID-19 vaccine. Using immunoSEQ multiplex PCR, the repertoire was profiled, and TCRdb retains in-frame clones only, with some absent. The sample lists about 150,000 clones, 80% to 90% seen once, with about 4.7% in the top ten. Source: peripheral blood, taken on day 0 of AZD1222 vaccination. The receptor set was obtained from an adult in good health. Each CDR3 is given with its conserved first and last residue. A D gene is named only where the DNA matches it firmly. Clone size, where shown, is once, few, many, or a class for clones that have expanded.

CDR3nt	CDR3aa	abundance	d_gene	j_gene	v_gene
TGTGCCAGCTCACACCGAAGTATGGGGTCAGGAACTGAAGCTTTCTTT	CASSHRSMGSGTEAFF	NA	NA	TRBJ1-1	TRBV18
TGCGCCAGCAGCCAAATGACAGGGGGTCGAGATACGCAGTATTTT	CASSQMTGGRDTQYF	NA	TRBD1	TRBJ2-3	TRBV4-1
TGTGCCAGCAGCTACTCAGCGGGGTCCTACAATGAGCAGTTCTTC	CASSYSAGSYNEQFF	NA	TRBD2	TRBJ2-1	TRBV6-2/TRBV6-3
TGTGCCAGCAGCACCAGCGGGGAGTTTGTTGAAAAACTGTTTTTT	CASSTSGEFVEKLFF	NA	NA	TRBJ1-4	TRBV7-9
TGTGCCAGCAGCTCCTTCGGGACCTCGGGCTTTTCGAGCTCTGGGGCCAACGTCCTGACTTTC	CASSSFGTSGFSSSGANVLTF	NA	NA	TRBJ2-6	TRBV7-6
TGTGCCAGCAGCGTAGAACAGGGGTCCAACGAGCAGTACTTC	CASSVEQGSNEQYF	NA	TRBD1	TRBJ2-7	TRBV9
TGTGCCACCAGTGATTTTAAGGTCGCGGGGGAGAATGAGCAGTTCTTC	CATSDFKVAGENEQFF	NA	TRBD2	TRBJ2-1	TRBV24-1
TGTGCCAGCAGTTATGGGTGGTTTGGCGGCAATGAGCAGTTCTTC	CASSYGWFGGNEQFF	NA	NA	TRBJ2-1	TRBV6-5
TGTGCCAGCAGACGTCCCGGGACGGTGAACTATGGCTACACCTTC	CASRRPGTVNYGYTF	NA	NA	TRBJ1-2	TRBV28
TGTGCCAGCAGCCCTCGGGGGCCGGGGCAGTTCTTC	CASSPRGPGQFF	NA	NA	TRBJ2-1	TRBV7-8
TGTGCCAGCAGCCGTGGTCCCGGGACAGACGTAGCCAAAAACATTCAGTACTTC	CASSRGPGTDVAKNIQYF	NA	TRBD1	TRBJ2-4	TRBV5-8
TGTGCCAGCAGTTACTCGGACGAAGCCTACGAGCAGTACTTC	CASSYSDEAYEQYF	NA	NA	TRBJ2-7	TRBV6-5
TGTGCCAGCAGCTATAGATTTGCGCAGTATTTT	CASSYRFAQYF	NA	NA	TRBJ2-3	TRBV7-2
TGTGCCAGCAGCCGACAGGGGGCGTATAATTCACCCCTCCACTTT	CASSRQGAYNSPLHF	NA	TRBD1	TRBJ1-6	TRBV5-4
TGTGCCAGCAGTTACTCCCTAAGACAGCCGGGGAATGGCTACACCTTC	CASSYSLRQPGNGYTF	NA	NA	TRBJ1-2	TRBV6-5
TGTGCCAGCAGGTGGGACAGGGGGGATAACACTGAAGCTTTCTTT	CASRWDRGDNTEAFF	once	TRBD1	TRBJ1-1	TRBV6-5
TGTGCCAGCAGGCGGACTATCGGGGCAGATACGCAGTATTTT	CASRRTIGADTQYF	NA	NA	TRBJ2-3	TRBV6-5
TGTGCCAGCAGGCGGGACGGAGCCGACTACGAGCAGTACTTC	CASRRDGADYEQYF	NA	NA	TRBJ2-7	TRBV6-5
TGTGCCAGCAGTGAAGCCACGGGTAGCTATCAGCCCCAGCATTTT	CASSEATGSYQPQHF	NA	NA	TRBJ1-5	TRBV6-1
TGTGCCAGCTCAGGTTGGGGAACGCCATCCACTGAAGCTTTCTTT	CASSGWGTPSTEAFF	NA	NA	TRBJ1-1	TRBV18